Listed here are 20 T cell receptor beta chains from one sample, sequenced in a study of shared clonotypes between healthy human individuals (dated by TCRdb to between 2020 and 2021). Libraries were made using the immunoSEQ multiplex PCR assay. The clones in this table, taken by TCRdb from immuneACCESS, are in-frame only. Not every clone is retained; where verified, under half of the shortfall comes from an unresolved V gene, and the cause of the rest is unknown. The sample contains around 600,000 clones, roughly 97% of them found a single time. Roughly 0.055% of the sample rests with the top ten. Specimen: naive CD4+ T cells sorted from blood. Reading the label with the study, this specimen's cell subset or site is: CD45RA+ positively selected. All receptors derive from a woman in her thirties in good health.

The gene calls are TRBV30 and TRBJ2-3; weak D call: TRBD1 (6 bases). The V end was cut by 2 bases, the J end by 12 bases, with 24 bases between. Germline CDR1 GTSNPN, CDR2 SVGIG (reference sequence). The CDR3 contains 15 residues. The CDR3 bases are TGTGCCTGGAGTACCGAAGCTTGGGCACAGGGTGGACAGTATTTT. This translates into CAWSTEAWAQGGQYF.

The rearrangement joins TRBV6-5 to TRBJ2-2; the match to TRBD1 covers 8 bases. From germline, CDR1 is MNHEY and CDR2 SVGAGI. This CDR3 has 15 amino acids. V dropped 6 bases and J dropped 1; count of bases not matched to a gene: 4. In DNA form, the CDR3 reads TGTGCCAGCAGACTCGACAGGGGGAACACCGGGGAGCTGTTTTTT. It yields the protein CASRLDRGNTGELFF.

The V call is TRBV29-1, the J call TRBJ2-1; tentative D call: TRBD2 (5 bases). V dropped 7 bases and J dropped 4 bases, with 17 bases sitting between them. This CDR3 spans 14 amino acids. Germline loops: CDR1 SQVTM, CDR2 ANQGSEA. The CDR3 DNA follows: TGCAGCGGCCAGCCCCGCGGGCCGTACAATGAGCAGTTCTTC. This sequence encodes CSGQPRGPYNEQFF.

Written as DNA, the CDR3 is TGTGCCAGCAGCCTAGTAGGGGGGCGGGGACTCCGGAATTACGAGCAGTACTTC. Protein product: CASSLVGGRGLRNYEQYF. The chain recombines TRBV7-9 with TRBJ2-7; D may be TRBD1 or TRBD2 (6 bases each). This CDR3 region has 18 residues. The ends were cut back, 5 bases at V and 4 bases at J, with 27 bases in the middle. Germline V CDR1 and CDR2: SEHNR, FQNEAQ (reference sequence).

The rearrangement uses TRBV11-2 and TRBJ2-7; D is possibly TRBD2 (5 bases). The germline V gene has CDR1 SGHAT and CDR2 FQNNGV. The CDR3 is 15 amino acids. V was trimmed by 3 bases and J by 3 bases, leaving 15 bases between them. CDR3 in amino acids: CASSLDSRHLYEQYF. The CDR3 nucleotides are TGTGCCAGCAGCTTGGACTCTAGACACCTCTACGAGCAGTACTTC. Drawing the rest from reference TRBV11-2 and TRBJ2-7, the complete variable domain is EAGVAQSPRYKIIEKRQSVAFWCNPISGHATLYWYQQILGQGPKLLIQFQNNGVVDDSQLPKDRFSAERLKGVDSTLKIQPAKLEDSAVYLCASSLDSRHLYEQYFGPGTRLTVT.

This chain links TRBV5-6 with TRBJ2-1; the match to TRBD2 covers 8 bases. Germline CDR1 is SGHDT and CDR2 is YYEEEE. After removal of 3 bases from V and 6 bases from J, the junction contained 8 bases not matched to a gene. The CDR3 runs 15 residues. CDR3 region: CASSWGTSFGNEQFF. The CDR3 coding sequence is TGTGCCAGCAGCTGGGGGACTAGTTTTGGCAATGAGCAGTTCTTC.

The chain joins TRBV23-1 to TRBJ1-5; D gene uncertain. TRBV23-1 has ORF status, its function being uncertain. This CDR3 spans 16 amino acids. Trimming removed 3 bases at V and 1 base at J, with 13 bases between. The DNA of the CDR3 is TGCGCCAGCAGTCATTATAACACCCCCAGCAATCAGCCCCAGCATTTT. This encodes CASSHYNTPSNQPQHF.

The rearrangement links TRBV28 to TRBJ2-1; TRBD2 aligns across 11 bases. V gave up 5 bases and J gave up 9 bases; unmatched junction bases: 6. The CDR3 contains 14 residues. CDR1 is MDHEN, CDR2 SYDVKM, per germline. CDR3 protein: CASSPGLAGREQFF. The CDR3, as DNA: TGTGCCAGCAGTCCTGGACTAGCGGGCCGTGAGCAGTTCTTC.

The chain carries TRBV27 and TRBJ2-1, with 10 bases fitting TRBD2. The trim removed 5 bases at V and 3 bases at J, leaving 16 bases unmatched. This CDR3 contains 19 residues. Germline lookup yields CDR1 MNHEY and CDR2 SMNVEV (reference sequence). The CDR3 DNA sequence: TGTGCCAGCAGTCCTAAACCAAGGCTAGCGGGAGTGTTCTACAATGAGCAGTTCTTC. It translates to CASSPKPRLAGVFYNEQFF.

The count of this clone is one. The rearrangement joins TRBV7-8 to TRBJ1-6; weak D call: TRBD1 (5 bases). Germline-derived CDR1 and CDR2 are SGHVS and FQNEAQ. V gave up 7 bases and J gave up 8 bases, with 18 bases separating them. This CDR3 region has 15 residues. In nucleotides, the CDR3 is TGTGCCAGCACCTTCAGGGCGGGAGGGGATTCACCCCTCCACTTT. Its protein is CASTFRAGGDSPLHF.

CDR3 sequence (DNA): TGTGCCAGCAGCCAAGAGAGGGGGCAGGGACGCATGAACACTGAAGCTTTCTTT. Amino acids: CASSQERGQGRMNTEAFF. V is TRBV4-2 and J is TRBJ1-1; 7 nucleotides line up with TRBD1. The CDR3 spans 18 residues. Unmatched junction bases numbered 10, after V lost 0 bases and J lost 0 bases. Germline CDR1 is LGHNA and CDR2 is YNFKEQ.

The V gene is TRBV19, the J gene TRBJ1-5; perhaps TRBD1 as D (6 bases). The CDR3 is made up of 16 amino acids. The germline gives CDR1 LNHDA, CDR2 SQIVND (reference sequence). Trimming pared 2 bases from V and 2 bases from J, leaving 13 bases between. The chain's CDR3 is CASSITGARGNQPQHF. DNA of the CDR3: TGTGCCAGTAGTATAACGGGGGCAAGAGGCAATCAGCCCCAGCATTTT.

This chain connects TRBV28 to TRBJ2-7, with 7 bases matching TRBD2. CDR1 MDHEN and CDR2 SYDVKM come from the germline V gene. Trimming removed 6 bases from V and 3 bases from J; junction bases left unmatched: 11. The CDR3 is 15 amino acids. CDR3 bases: TGTGCCAGCAGGGGGGGACTAACCCCTTACTACGAGCAGTACTTC. Amino acids: CASRGGLTPYYEQYF.

This clone was counted once. V gene TRBV6-1 combines with J gene TRBJ2-7; no clear D. Looked up from germline, CDR1 is MNHNS and CDR2 is SASEGT. The V end lost 3 bases, the J end lost 3 bases, and 3 bases lay between the germline ends. There are 11 residues in the CDR3. The CDR3 coding sequence is TGTGCCAGCAGTGACTTCTACGAGCAGTACTTC. Translated, it gives CASSDFYEQYF.

This chain connects TRBV7-3 to TRBJ2-1; 8 nucleotides align to TRBD2. V gave up 5 bases and J gave up 9 bases; unmatched junction bases: 12. The CDR3 runs to 15 residues. The germline CDR1 and CDR2 sequences are SGHTA and FQGTGA. Here the CDR3 DNA reads TGTGCCAGCAGCGCAACCCTAGCGGGCCCGGCTGAGCAGTTCTTC. Protein: CASSATLAGPAEQFF.

This chain links TRBV18 with TRBJ2-5, with D unclear. The germline CDR1 and CDR2 sequences are KGHSH and LQKENI. V gave up 0 bases and J gave up 5 bases, with 7 bases separating them. This CDR3 has 13 amino acids. Here the CDR3 reads CASSPPARETQYF. CDR3 bases: TGTGCCAGCTCACCACCCGCCAGGGAGACCCAGTACTTC.

The rearrangement links TRBV30 to TRBJ2-1; maybe TRBD2 (5 bases). This CDR3 comprises 15 residues. In germline, CDR1 is GTSNPN, CDR2 SVGIG (reference sequence). Deletions cut 0 bases from V and 4 bases from J, with 13 bases between. CDR3 in DNA: TGTGCCTGGAGTGTAGTTTCGCGGGTTTACAATGAGCAGTTCTTC. It encodes CAWSVVSRVYNEQFF. Complete variable domain (other parts from reference TRBV30 and TRBJ2-1): SQTIHQWPATLVQPVGSPLSLECTVEGTSNPNLYWYRQAAGRGLQLLFYSVGIGQISSEVPQNLSASRPQDRQFILSSKKLLLSDSGFYLCAWSVVSRVYNEQFFGPGTRLTVL.

The chain recombines TRBV12-5 with TRBJ2-5, with D unclear. With 3 bases removed from V and 9 bases from J, the gap between germline ends came to 14 bases. Germline lookup yields CDR1 LGHNT and CDR2 FRNRAP. This CDR3 comprises 13 residues. As DNA, the CDR3 is TGTGCTAGTGGTTTATCCTTCACCAGTCCCCAGTACTTC. Protein product: CASGLSFTSPQYF.

The rearrangement uses TRBV2 and TRBJ1-1, with D uncertain. This CDR3 is 15 amino acids long. The V end lost 6 bases, the J end lost 3 bases, and 17 bases lay between the germline ends. Per the germline V gene, CDR1 is SNHLY and CDR2 is FYNNEI. This CDR3 reads CASSGLAMRDTEAFF. As DNA, the CDR3 is TGTGCCAGCAGCGGCCTCGCAATGAGGGACACTGAAGCTTTCTTT.

V and J are TRBV2 and TRBJ1-5, with a weak D call TRBD1 (6 bases). Deletions cut 5 bases from V and 3 bases from J, with 17 bases between. The CDR3 is made up of 16 amino acids. CDR1 SNHLY and CDR2 FYNNEI come from the germline V gene. Written as DNA, the CDR3 is TGTGCCAGCAGTAGATCCTACTGGGACAACAATCAGCCCCAGCATTTT. This translates into CASSRSYWDNNQPQHF.